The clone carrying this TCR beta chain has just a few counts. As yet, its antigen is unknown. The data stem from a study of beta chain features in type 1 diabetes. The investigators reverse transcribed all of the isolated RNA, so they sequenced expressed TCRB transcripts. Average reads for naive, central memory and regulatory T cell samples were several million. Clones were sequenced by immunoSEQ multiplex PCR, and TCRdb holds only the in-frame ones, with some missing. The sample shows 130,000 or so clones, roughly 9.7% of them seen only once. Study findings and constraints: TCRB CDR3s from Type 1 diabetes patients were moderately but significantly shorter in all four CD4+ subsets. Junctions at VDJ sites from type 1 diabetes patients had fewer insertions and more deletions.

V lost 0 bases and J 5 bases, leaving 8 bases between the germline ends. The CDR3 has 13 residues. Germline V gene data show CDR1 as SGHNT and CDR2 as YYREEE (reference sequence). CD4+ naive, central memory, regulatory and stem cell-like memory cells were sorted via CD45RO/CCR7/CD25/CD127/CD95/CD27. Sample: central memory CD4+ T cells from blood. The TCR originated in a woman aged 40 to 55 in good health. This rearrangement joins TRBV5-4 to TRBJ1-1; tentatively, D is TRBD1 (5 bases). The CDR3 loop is CASSLGQTTEAFF. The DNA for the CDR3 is TGTGCCAGCAGCTTGGGACAGACAACTGAAGCTTTCTTT.